Listed below are T cell receptor beta chains from one sample, sequenced in a study of control samples from healthy donors and cancer patients. The method was immunoSEQ multiplex PCR; TCRdb's version includes in-frame clones alone and lacks a portion of them. The sample lists over 30,000 clones, 86% seen once, with 1.6% in the top ten. The specimen sequenced was PBMCs. The receptor source for this set is a woman between 40 and 50 years old with lung cancer. CDR3s include the opening cysteine and the closing phenylalanine or tryptophan. A D gene is named only where the DNA matches it firmly. Expanded clones are given a class, and other clones once, few, many or no size at all.

>-|TRBV5-5|TRBJ1-6|-
TGTGCCAGCAGCCCCCGGACAACGGAAAATTCACCCCTCCACTTT
CASSPRTTENSPLHF
>-|TRBV2|TRBJ2-7|-
TGTGCCTCTTGGGGGCAGACCTACGAGCAGTACTTC
CASWGQTYEQYF
>-|TRBV19|TRBJ1-4|-
TGTGCCAGTAGTATCACGGGAGCAACTAATGAAAAACTGTTTTTT
CASSITGATNEKLFF
>once|TRBV30|TRBJ1-2|-
TGTGCCTGGAGGGACCCCCGGGGCTACACCTTC
CAWRDPRGYTF
>once|TRBV19|TRBJ1-1|-
TGTGCCAGTAGTTGGCGGGGAAGCAACACTGAAGCTTTCTTT
CASSWRGSNTEAFF
>-|TRBV5-1|TRBJ1-1|-
TGCGCCAGCAGCTTCAGGGTTAGGATGACTGAAGCTTTCTTT
CASSFRVRMTEAFF
>-|TRBV3-1/TRBV3-2|TRBJ2-5|-
TGTGCCAGCAGCCAAGACCTGGGACATGACCAAGAGACCCAGTACTTC
CASSQDLGHDQETQYF
>-|TRBV7-6|TRBJ2-3|TRBD2
TGTGCCAGCAGCTGGAGCGGGGCAACAGATACGCAGTATTTT
CASSWSGATDTQYF
>few|TRBV2|TRBJ1-1|TRBD1
TGTGCCAGCACCGCGGACAGGGCGAACACTGAAGCTTTCTTT
CASTADRANTEAFF
>-|TRBV7-3|TRBJ2-1|-
TGTGCCAGCACCTGGACACCCAGCTCCTACAATGAGCAGTTCTTC
CASTWTPSSYNEQFF
>-|TRBV7-8|TRBJ1-5|-
TGTGCCAGCAGCTTAGCCGGTCGGGGACATCAGCCCCAGCATTTT
CASSLAGRGHQPQHF
>-|TRBV7-8|TRBJ1-2|-
TGTGCCAGCAGCCCCCGGGGGGGAGGTAGTGACTATGGCTACACCTTC
CASSPRGGGSDYGYTF
>-|TRBV4-1|TRBJ1-4|-
TGCGCCAGCAGCCAAGATAAAAAACTGTTTTTT
CASSQDKKLFF
>-|TRBV6-4|TRBJ2-3|TRBD2
TGTGCCAGCAGTGTACTAGCGAGCACAGATACGCAGTATTTT
CASSVLASTDTQYF
>-|TRBV2|TRBJ1-4|TRBD1
TGTGCCAGCAGCGGGGACAGAATCTCAACTAATGAAAAACTGTTTTTT
CASSGDRISTNEKLFF